This T cell receptor beta chain was recovered during a study of early T cells in non-severe SARS-CoV-2 infection. Across the study: The sequenced material was bulk RNA from unsorted whole blood, and its chains were unpaired.

The study, taken as a whole, reports: The matching step, a VDJdb search, favored anti-spike CD8 responses and missed private and CD4 specificities.

Each cDNA molecule carried a unique molecular identifier. TCRdb reprocessed the 5' RACE reads via MiXCR and lists one record per CDR3 protein. Among 30,000 to 35,000 distinct CDR3 sequences listed, approximately 7% were seen once. The germline V gene encodes CDR1 SNHLY and CDR2 FYNNEI. V shed 4 bases, J shed 7 bases, and the junction held 9 bases outside the gene matches. The length of the CDR3 is 16 residues. This clonotype occurred many times. Its antigen is not known. The gene calls are TRBV2 and TRBJ1-5; 11 positions match TRBD1. Sequencing was done on a sample of whole blood. The source of this sequence is an adult who was a healthcare worker with PCR-confirmed SARS-CoV-2 infection or an uninfected control (not recorded which). The CDR3 protein is CASSGGQGALGQPQHF. CDR3 DNA: TGTGCCAGCAGTGGTGGACAGGGGGCTTTGGGGCAGCCCCAGCATTTT.